Included here is one T cell receptor beta chain sequence, with context. Its antigen is currently unknown. This entry is derived from a study of T cell responses to AZD1222 COVID-19 vaccine. Study-level findings and limits: Mostly white British, mostly female donors; authors suggested clonal diversity may be underestimated. Researchers took repertoire samples only after the peak T cell response had come.

Clones were sequenced by immunoSEQ multiplex PCR, and TCRdb holds only the in-frame ones, with some missing. The sample contains under 130,000 clones, 88% of which appear only once. This material consisted of peripheral blood, taken on day 0 of AZD1222 vaccination. The clonotype was recovered from an adult in good health.

CDR3: CASKQSGIGKNEQFF. The CDR3 DNA reads as TGTGCCAGCAAGCAAAGCGGGATAGGTAAGAATGAGCAGTTCTTC. The chain has TRBV21-1 and TRBJ2-1; no DNA check was done on the table's D call, TRBD2. TRBV21-1 is noted as a pseudogene. The CDR3 totals 15 residues.